This entry lists 29 T cell receptor beta chains sequenced from one sample in a study of blood T cell repertoires in COVID-19. Profiled with immunoSEQ multiplex PCR; TCRdb holds only in-frame clones, not every one. The sample holds approximately 130,000 clones; about 86% are singletons and the top ten take about a sixth. Sequencing used peripheral blood. These receptors were obtained from a woman aged 50 to 65 who had recovered from COVID-19.

The genes are TRBV5-1 and TRBJ2-7, with 9 bases aligning to TRBD1. The germline gives CDR1 SGHRS, CDR2 YFSETQ. The CDR3 spans 15 residues. V gave up 4 bases and J gave up 1 base; unmatched junction bases: 6. The CDR3 nucleotides read TGCGCCAGCAGCCTCTGGACAGGGGTTTCCTACGAGCAGTACTTC. This codes for CASSLWTGVSYEQYF.

V gene TRBV6-5 combines with J gene TRBJ1-2; D possibly corresponds to TRBD1 (6 bases). V shed 7 bases and J shed 4 bases, with 10 bases lying between them. The CDR3 consists of 12 residues. CDR1 and CDR2 from the germline V gene are MNHEY and SVGAGI. The CDR3 nucleotides read TGTGCCAGCACTGGACAGCCCTATGGCTACACCTTC. Amino acids: CASTGQPYGYTF.

The gene calls are TRBV6-4 and TRBJ2-1; TRBD2 matches at 13 bases. CDR3 size: 16 residues. Trimming cost V 6 bases and J 0 bases; bases outside gene matches: 2. Germline CDR1 is MRHNA and CDR2 is SNTAGT. In nucleotides, the CDR3 is TGTGCCAGCAGCGGGACTAGCGGGGTCTCCTACAATGAGCAGTTCTTC. Its protein product is CASSGTSGVSYNEQFF.

The count of this clone is one. In nucleotides, the CDR3 is TGTGCCAGTAGTCACACCAACAATGAGCAGTTCTTC. Amino acids: CASSHTNNEQFF. The V and J genes are TRBV19 and TRBJ2-1; the D is unclear. Germline lookup yields CDR1 LNHDA and CDR2 SQIVND (reference sequence). The CDR3 length is 12 residues. V was clipped by 5 bases and J by 5 bases, with 7 bases between them. Drawing the rest from reference TRBV19 and TRBJ2-1, the complete variable domain is DGGITQSPKYLFRKEGQNVTLSCEQNLNHDAMYWYRQDPGQGLRLIYYSQIVNDFQKGDIAEGYSVSREKKESFPLTVTSAQKNPTAFYLCASSHTNNEQFFGPGTRLTVL.

V usage is TRBV7-9 and J usage is TRBJ2-2; 11 bases agree with TRBD2. Trimming took 7 bases from V and 2 from J; bases not matched to a gene: 9. The CDR3 consists of 17 residues. Germline CDR1 is SEHNR and CDR2 is FQNEAQ (reference sequence). The CDR3 nucleotides read TGTGCCAGCACCCCCACTAGCGGGAGAGCTAACACCGGGGAGCTGTTTTTT. Translating it yields CASTPTSGRANTGELFF.

V is TRBV19 and J is TRBJ2-7, with TRBD1 as a possible D gene (6 bases). CDR1 is LNHDA, CDR2 SQIVND, per germline (reference sequence). The V gene lost 5 bases and the J gene lost 4 bases, with 12 bases spanning the gap. The CDR3 is 13 residues long. This chain's CDR3 is CASSEARGYEQYF. CDR3 coding DNA: TGTGCCAGTAGTGAGGCCAGGGGATACGAGCAGTACTTC.

The rearrangement uses TRBV14 and TRBJ1-1; D is possibly TRBD1 (5 bases). The CDR3 is made up of 16 amino acids. CDR1 is SGHDN and CDR2 is FVKESK in the germline V gene. V lost 0 bases and J lost 0, with 11 bases in between. CDR3 nucleotide sequence: TGTGCCAGCAGCCAAGATTGGGGCAGGCTGAACACTGAAGCTTTCTTT. Protein product: CASSQDWGRLNTEAFF.

This chain links TRBV18 with TRBJ1-2, with a possible D match to TRBD1 (6 bases). CDR1 is KGHSH and CDR2 is LQKENI in the germline V gene. V lost 5 bases to trimming and J lost 5 bases, with 12 bases between them. The CDR3 has 13 residues. The DNA of the CDR3 is TGTGCCAGCTCAGCCGGGACAACGTATGGCTACACCTTC. Amino acid sequence: CASSAGTTYGYTF.

This clone was seen a single time. The V call is TRBV7-9, the J call TRBJ1-2; 11 nucleotides align to TRBD1. The CDR3 loop spans 15 amino acids. V shed 1 base and J 7 bases; nucleotides not matched to a gene: 5. Germline V gene sequence: CDR1 SEHNR, CDR2 FQNEAQ (reference sequence). CDR3 region: CASSLDSGTGGGYTF. The CDR3 region has the DNA TGTGCCAGCAGCTTAGATTCCGGGACAGGGGGTGGCTACACCTTC.

This chain links TRBV25-1 with TRBJ1-1; D is possibly TRBD1 (5 bases). Trimming took off 1 base at V and 1 base at J, with 7 bases between the two ends. The CDR3 contains 14 residues. Germline CDR1 MGHDK, CDR2 SYGVNS. CDR3 region: CASSEWGPNTEAFF. CDR3 DNA sequence: TGTGCCAGCAGTGAATGGGGCCCGAACACTGAAGCTTTCTTT.

V and J are TRBV30 and TRBJ2-7; weak D call: TRBD2 (6 bases). The germline CDR1 and CDR2 sequences are GTSNPN and SVGIG (reference sequence). The CDR3 totals 13 residues. The ends were cut back, 2 bases at V and 6 bases at J, with 14 bases in the middle. CDR3 loop: CAWSPQVGGEQYF. DNA for the CDR3: TGTGCCTGGAGTCCACAGGTGGGGGGCGAGCAGTACTTC.

The rearrangement joins TRBV5-1 to TRBJ2-6; TRBD1 matches 8 bases. The CDR3 covers 18 residues. After removal of 0 bases from V and 7 bases from J, the junction contained 12 bases not matched to a gene. CDR1 SGHRS and CDR2 YFSETQ come from the germline V gene. As DNA, the CDR3 is TGCGCCAGCAGCTTGGGAAGACAGGGGCCTTTAGCAGCCAACGTCCTGACTTTC. It translates to CASSLGRQGPLAANVLTF.

The genes are TRBV3-1 (or the pseudogene TRBV3-2) and TRBJ1-1; D is undetermined. Germline V gene sequence: CDR1 LGHDT, CDR2 YNNKEL (reference sequence). V was trimmed by 3 bases and J by 3 bases, leaving 11 bases between them. There are 14 residues in the CDR3. The CDR3 reads CASSQVVGDTEAFF. CDR3 in DNA: TGTGCCAGCAGCCAGGTGGTGGGCGACACTGAAGCTTTCTTT.

This clone was detected only a few times. The chain employs TRBV7-9 and TRBJ2-3; maybe TRBD2 (5 bases). The length of the CDR3 is 13 residues. Germline lookup yields CDR1 SEHNR and CDR2 FQNEAQ (reference sequence). V was cut by 7 bases and J by 2 bases, with 10 bases left in between. The CDR3 loop reads CASKPGNTDTQYF. CDR3 nucleotides: TGTGCCAGCAAACCGGGAAACACAGATACGCAGTATTTT.

The chain is built from TRBV6-1 and TRBJ1-4, with 7 bases matching TRBD1. The trim removed 3 bases at V and 5 bases at J, leaving 9 bases unmatched. The CDR3 is made up of 16 amino acids. Germline V lookup: CDR1 MNHNS, CDR2 SASEGT. The chain's CDR3 is CASSDLSGTENEKLFF. The CDR3 coding sequence is TGTGCCAGCAGTGATCTATCCGGGACAGAAAATGAAAAACTGTTTTTT.

The chain combines TRBV30 with TRBJ2-1; the D gene is possibly TRBD1 (6 bases). Germline CDR1 and CDR2: GTSNPN and SVGIG (reference sequence). Trimming took 5 bases from V and 3 from J, leaving 17 bases between them. CDR3 length: 15 amino acids. This chain's CDR3 is CAWETGQGNYNEQFF. The CDR3 nucleotides are TGTGCCTGGGAGACAGGTCAGGGTAACTACAATGAGCAGTTCTTC.

V is TRBV2 and J is TRBJ2-3, with TRBD2 identical over 11 bases. The CDR3 has 15 residues. Looked up from germline, CDR1 is SNHLY and CDR2 is FYNNEI. The J segment lost 4 bases and the V segment lost 7 bases, leaving 7 bases of the junction unmatched. CDR3 bases: TGTGCCAGCATCCTAGCGGGAGGTGGGCCAGATACGCAGTATTTT. Residues: CASILAGGGPDTQYF.

This chain joins TRBV6-6 and TRBJ2-1, with D unresolved. V lost 5 bases to trimming and J lost 0 bases, with 20 bases between them. This CDR3 is 18 amino acids long. CDR1 MNHNY and CDR2 SVGAGI come from the germline V gene (reference sequence). CDR3 residues: CASSPQAPSRNSYNEQFF. The CDR3 bases are TGTGCCAGCAGTCCCCAAGCCCCGTCTAGGAACTCCTACAATGAGCAGTTCTTC.

The rearrangement links TRBV4-1 to TRBJ1-5, with a tentative D call TRBD1 (5 bases). This CDR3 region has 13 residues. V lost 4 bases and J lost 6, with 10 bases in between. Germline V CDR1 and CDR2: MGHRA, YSYEKL. The CDR3 DNA follows: TGCGCCAGCAGCCCAGGGCGAGGTCAGCCCCAGCATTTT. Amino acid sequence: CASSPGRGQPQHF.

The chain recombines TRBV27 with TRBJ2-1, with a weak D call TRBD1 (6 bases). This CDR3 contains 14 residues. The V and J ends lost 11 bases and 8 bases respectively, with 22 bases between them. The germline CDR1 and CDR2 sequences are MNHEY and SMNVEV (reference sequence). Here the CDR3 DNA reads TGTGCCTGCAAACAGGGTCGCCATGTCTATGAGCAGTTCTTC. This translates into CACKQGRHVYEQFF.

V and J are TRBV5-1 and TRBJ2-3; D possibly corresponds to TRBD2 (5 bases). In germline, CDR1 is SGHRS, CDR2 YFSETQ. This CDR3 has 14 residues. Trimming took 4 bases from V and 4 from J, leaving 13 bases between them. The CDR3 loop is CASSIKAEADTQYF. The CDR3 DNA is TGCGCCAGCAGCATTAAGGCGGAGGCAGATACGCAGTATTTT.

The chain recombines TRBV7-2 with TRBJ2-2, with a possible D match to TRBD2 (6 bases). CDR1 and CDR2 (germline): SGHTA, FQGNSA. The CDR3 length is 16 residues. V lost 6 bases and J 4 bases, leaving 18 bases between the germline ends. The CDR3 sequence is CASRRRGSKATGELFF. The CDR3 DNA reads TGTGCCAGCAGAAGGAGGGGATCGAAGGCCACCGGGGAGCTGTTTTTT.

The rearrangement uses TRBV19 and TRBJ1-1; a weak D match, TRBD1 (6 bases). This CDR3 region has 12 residues. Trimming removed 6 bases at V and 3 bases at J, with 8 bases between. Germline CDR1 is LNHDA and CDR2 is SQIVND (reference sequence). The CDR3 spells CASRDRHTEAFF. The CDR3 DNA is TGTGCCAGTAGGGACAGACACACTGAAGCTTTCTTT.

The chain joins TRBV18 to TRBJ1-2, with TRBD1 as a possible D gene (5 bases). This CDR3 region has 13 residues. V was cut by 2 bases and J by 4 bases, with 8 bases left in between. Germline lookup yields CDR1 KGHSH and CDR2 LQKENI. The DNA of the CDR3 is TGTGCCAGCTCACCAGACAGCGCCTATGGCTACACCTTC. Amino acid sequence: CASSPDSAYGYTF. Supplemented by reference TRBV18 and TRBJ1-2, the full variable domain reads NAGVMQNPRHLVRRRGQEARLRCSPMKGHSHVYWYRQLPEEGLKFMVYLQKENIIDESGMPKERFSAEFPKEGPSILRIQQVVRGDSAAYFCASSPDSAYGYTFGSGTRLTVV.

The chain has TRBV19 and TRBJ2-3; D remains ambiguous. V dropped 3 bases and J dropped 0 bases, with 10 bases sitting between them. Germline V gene sequence: CDR1 LNHDA, CDR2 SQIVND (reference sequence). The CDR3 totals 15 residues. The CDR3 DNA reads TGTGCCAGTAGTATTTGGCTAGATAGCACAGATACGCAGTATTTT. Its protein product is CASSIWLDSTDTQYF. Drawing the rest from reference TRBV19 and TRBJ2-3, the complete variable domain is DGGITQSPKYLFRKEGQNVTLSCEQNLNHDAMYWYRQDPGQGLRLIYYSQIVNDFQKGDIAEGYSVSREKKESFPLTVTSAQKNPTAFYLCASSIWLDSTDTQYFGPGTRLTVL.

The chain links TRBV7-8 to TRBJ1-6, with 9 positions matching TRBD1. CDR3 size: 12 residues. J was trimmed by 14 bases and V by 4 bases; bases with no gene match: 3. Germline V lookup: CDR1 SGHVS, CDR2 FQNEAQ. CDR3 nucleotide sequence: TGTGCCAGCAGCTCGGACAGGGGAACCCTCCACTTT. It encodes CASSSDRGTLHF.

The V and J genes are TRBV9 and TRBJ1-2; 7 bases fit TRBD1. V gave up 4 bases and J gave up 1 base; unmatched junction bases: 4. The CDR3 is made up of 14 amino acids. In germline, CDR1 is SGDLS, CDR2 YYNGEE. CDR3 sequence reads: CASSLRDSNYGYTF. The CDR3 DNA is TGTGCCAGCAGCCTTCGGGACAGTAACTATGGCTACACCTTC.

CDR3 nucleotide sequence: TGTGCCAGCAGTTACCGTAGCGGAGGGGCAAAGGGCTACGAGCAGTACTTC. It is translated as CASSYRSGGAKGYEQYF. The chain uses TRBV6-2 or TRBV6-3 and TRBJ2-7, with D perhaps TRBD2 (6 bases). This CDR3 spans 17 amino acids. Germline CDR1 MNHEY, CDR2 SVGEGT. V was shortened by 2 bases and J by 3 bases, with 20 bases between the two germline ends.

The table lists this clone with a few counts. This sequence joins TRBV9 and TRBJ2-1; D might be TRBD2 (6 bases). V dropped 0 bases and J dropped 5 bases, with 18 bases sitting between them. The CDR3 has 17 residues. The V gene's germline CDR1 is SGDLS and CDR2 YYNGEE. The CDR3 protein is CASSVDLPRPGDNEQFF. DNA for the CDR3: TGTGCCAGCAGCGTAGATCTTCCCCGCCCGGGAGACAATGAGCAGTTCTTC.